Listed below are T cell receptor beta chains from one sample, sequenced in a study of radiation and T cells in renal cell carcinoma. TCRdb keeps only in-frame clones here, not all; method: immunoSEQ multiplex PCR. In the table there are roughly 130,000 clones, roughly four fifths of which are singletons. The material sequenced was blood, taken from a patient whose treatment included radiotherapy and nephrectomy. These TCRs come from a woman in her fifties or sixties with renal cell carcinoma. Both conserved end residues are trimmed from each CDR3. D genes are given only for firm matches.

d_call	v_call	j_call	cdr3_aa
TRBD2	TRBV28	TRBJ2-1	ASSFWTSGFSYNEQF
TRBD1	TRBV30	TRBJ2-5	AWSAQGVETQY
.	TRBV5-1	TRBJ2-2	ASSLNTGELF
.	TRBV4-1	TRBJ1-1	ASSQGPNTEAF
.	TRBV4-1	TRBJ1-1	ASSQVQGTAEAF
TRBD1	TRBV6-1	TRBJ2-7	ASSEQGARAYEQY
.	TRBV28	TRBJ2-1	ALLPLAGNEQF
.	TRBV6-5	TRBJ2-7	ASSPSRGDYEQY
.	TRBV28	TRBJ1-2	ASSPFGGSGYT
TRBD2	TRBV7-2	TRBJ2-4	ASSFRTSGAAKNIQY
.	TRBV5-4	TRBJ2-3	ASSVEVTDTQY
.	TRBV18	TRBJ2-1	ASSQGRWEQF
.	TRBV9	TRBJ2-3	ASSVAKGPQY
.	TRBV19	TRBJ1-6	ASSIPSEDSPLH
.	TRBV7-3	TRBJ2-5	ASSGDRLQGGETQY
.	TRBV28	TRBJ2-1	ASSRDRTYNEQF
.	TRBV19	TRBJ2-7	ASSMAPRGSGEQY
TRBD2	TRBV2	TRBJ2-1	ASSVGLAGVSGNEQF
.	TRBV7-3	TRBJ2-7	ASSPGSGTYEQY
TRBD1	TRBV6-9	TRBJ2-3	AAGARDRGSDTQY
TRBD1	TRBV28	TRBJ1-2	ASSLGTGGNYGYT
TRBD1	TRBV6-1	TRBJ1-4	ASSTGTVYEKLF
TRBD1	TRBV6-4	TRBJ1-1	ASSDSMGRRDRANTEAF
.	TRBV5-1	TRBJ1-4	ASSLANPNEKLF
.	TRBV9	TRBJ2-7	ASSAGGDEQY
.	TRBV30	TRBJ1-1	AWSVERGEAF
.	TRBV7-9	TRBJ1-1	ASSLVFSNTEAF
.	TRBV27	TRBJ2-3	ASSLSGDTQY
TRBD1	TRBV6-5	TRBJ1-5	ASSTLTGGNQPQH
.	TRBV9	TRBJ1-4	ASSVGPNEKLF
.	TRBV6-4	TRBJ1-1	ASSDWAGMLQNTEAF
TRBD1	TRBV25-1	TRBJ1-1	ASRGQGVREAF